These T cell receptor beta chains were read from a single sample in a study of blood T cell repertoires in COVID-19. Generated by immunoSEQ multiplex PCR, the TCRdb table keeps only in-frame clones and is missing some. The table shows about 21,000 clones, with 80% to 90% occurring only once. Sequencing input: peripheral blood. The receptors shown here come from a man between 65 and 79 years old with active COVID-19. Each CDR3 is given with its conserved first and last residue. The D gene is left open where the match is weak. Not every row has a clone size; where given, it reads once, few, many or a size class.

CAWSVPGREYAYGYTF,TGTGCCTGGAGTGTACCGGGGAGGGAGTACGCTTATGGCTACACCTTC,TRBV30,.,TRBJ1-2,.
CATSRGLLGAGGMNTEAFF,TGTGCCACCAGCAGAGGCCTCCTGGGGGCAGGGGGCATGAACACTGAAGCTTTCTTT,TRBV15,TRBD1,TRBJ1-1,.
CASSPPEVSGYNEQFF,TGTGCCAGCTCACCACCTGAGGTGTCAGGGTACAATGAGCAGTTCTTC,TRBV18,.,TRBJ2-1,.
CASSSDKLWTSGTDTQYF,TGTGCCAGCAGCTCAGATAAGCTATGGACTAGCGGAACAGATACGCAGTATTTT,TRBV5-6,TRBD2,TRBJ2-3,once
CASSQPDRGGKNQPQHF,TGCGCCAGCAGTCAACCGGACAGGGGGGGGAAAAATCAGCCCCAGCATTTT,TRBV23-1,TRBD1,TRBJ1-5,.
CASSVGTGGLYEQYF,TGTGCCAGCAGCGTAGGTACAGGGGGGCTCTACGAGCAGTACTTC,TRBV9,TRBD1,TRBJ2-7,.
CASSPLGVGNQPQHF,TGTGCCAGCTCACCCCTAGGGGTTGGGAATCAGCCCCAGCATTTT,TRBV18,.,TRBJ1-5,.
CASSLSRASGGRLQETQYF,TGTGCCAGCAGCTTAAGCCGCGCTAGCGGGGGCCGACTCCAAGAGACCCAGTACTTC,TRBV7-6,TRBD2,TRBJ2-5,.
CASSSLRQGVDQMVWQTQYF,TGTGCCAGCAGCTCCCTTCGACAGGGGGTAGACCAGATGGTTTGGCAGACCCAGTACTTC,TRBV7-8,TRBD1,TRBJ2-5,once
CASSEARGAEKLFF,TGTGCCAGCAGTGAAGCGCGGGGTGCGGAAAAACTGTTTTTT,TRBV6-1,.,TRBJ1-4,.
CASSGQGAPTKNIQYF,TGTGCCAGCAGTGGACAGGGGGCTCCTACCAAAAACATTCAGTACTTC,TRBV11-1,TRBD1,TRBJ2-4,.
CASSETGLSSYNEQFF,TGTGCCAGCAGTGAAACAGGGCTAAGCTCCTACAATGAGCAGTTCTTC,TRBV6-1,.,TRBJ2-1,.
CASSQGTSTDTQYF,TGTGCCAGCAGCCAAGGGACTAGCACAGATACGCAGTATTTT,TRBV3-1/TRBV3-2,.,TRBJ2-3,.
CASDRGDTGELFF,TGTGCCAGCGACAGGGGTGACACCGGGGAGCTGTTTTTT,TRBV9,TRBD1,TRBJ2-2,.
CASSQSQGAIQPQHF,TGTGCCAGCAGTCAATCTCAGGGGGCTATTCAGCCCCAGCATTTT,TRBV27,TRBD1,TRBJ1-5,.
CASSYSTGGSNEQFF,TGTGCCAGCAGTTACTCGACCGGGGGGAGCAATGAGCAGTTCTTC,TRBV6-5,TRBD2,TRBJ2-1,few
CASSQPGTGGPTLSSGNTIYF,TGTGCCAGCTCCCAACCCGGGACAGGGGGACCCACACTTTCTTCTGGAAACACCATATATTTT,TRBV18,TRBD1,TRBJ1-3,.
CASSVFLSNQPQHF,TGTGCCAGCAGTGTCTTTCTGAGCAATCAGCCCCAGCATTTT,TRBV2,.,TRBJ1-5,few
CASSLNPQGAVYEQFF,TGTGCCAGCAGCTTGAATCCACAGGGGGCGGTCTATGAGCAGTTCTTC,TRBV5-4,TRBD1,TRBJ2-1,.
CASSLRASGGQETQYF,TGTGCCAGCAGCTTGAGGGCTAGCGGGGGCCAAGAGACCCAGTACTTC,TRBV5-6,TRBD2,TRBJ2-5,.
CASGQLQNSPLHF,TGTGCCAGCGGACAGCTACAAAATTCACCCCTCCACTTT,TRBV6-5,.,TRBJ1-6,.
CASGQEGRSTGELFF,TGTGCCAGTGGGCAGGAGGGGAGGAGCACCGGGGAGCTGTTTTTT,TRBV19,.,TRBJ2-2,.
CASSMTGGVYEQYF,TGCGCCAGCAGCATGACAGGGGGTGTATACGAGCAGTACTTC,TRBV5-1,TRBD1,TRBJ2-7,.
CAISELGAAGYGYTF,TGTGCCATCAGTGAACTGGGGGCCGCGGGCTATGGCTACACCTTC,TRBV10-3,.,TRBJ1-2,.
CASRGTVGNIQYF,TGTGCCAGCAGGGGGACAGTCGGTAACATTCAGTACTTC,TRBV2,TRBD1,TRBJ2-4,.
CASSRQGRNQPQHF,TGTGCCAGCAGTCGACAGGGGAGGAATCAGCCCCAGCATTTT,TRBV2,TRBD1,TRBJ1-5,.
CASSPSGIRMNEQFF,TGTGCCAGCAGCCCTAGCGGGATCCGAATGAATGAGCAGTTCTTC,TRBV7-6,TRBD2,TRBJ2-1,.
CASSPGPVINEQFF,TGTGCCAGCAGCCCAGGGCCCGTGATCAATGAGCAGTTCTTC,TRBV5-4,.,TRBJ2-1,.
CASSLTGVDRVAGANVLTF,TGCGCCAGCAGCTTGACAGGGGTGGATCGGGTCGCTGGGGCCAACGTCCTGACTTTC,TRBV5-1,TRBD1,TRBJ2-6,.
CASSLRGGADGYTF,TGTGCCAGCTCACTCCGGGGGGGGGCGGACGGCTACACCTTC,TRBV2,.,TRBJ1-2,.
CASSLGAGGAGNTIYF,TGTGCCAGCAGCTTGGGTGCGGGGGGCGCAGGAAACACCATATATTTT,TRBV5-6,.,TRBJ1-3,.
CASKGTRGADTQYF,TGTGCCAGCAAGGGGACCCGGGGGGCAGATACGCAGTATTTT,TRBV2,TRBD2,TRBJ2-3,.